Given below is one T cell receptor beta chain in context. Its recognized antigen is unknown. No quality values exist for individual bases; no much larger clone is one base distant. The sample originates from a study of PD-L1 blockade in urothelial cancer listed by TCRdb under 2017. A note on the overall study: All patients started therapy around 2014 and received atezolizumab 1,200 mg intravenously every 3 weeks. About 90% of the 29 patients were identified as males with urothelial cancer of bladder origin, and a prior smoking history was reported by 18 of 29 patients. Patients had an ECOG performance status of 0 or 1 and had received between 0 and 3 prior chemotherapy regimens. Blood samples were analyzed at two time points: 3 weeks after treatment start (second dose) and 6 weeks after treatment start. Blood samples yielded a median of around 140,000 T cells and around 80,000 unique TCRs, with median clonality approximately 0.08. Somatic, immune and clinical correlates of response to PD-L1 blockade with atezolizumab in urothelial cancer were the focus of an exploratory multi-omic analysis. Pretreatment tumor samples, along with matched peripheral blood serially collected before and after atezolizumab treatment, were subjected to TCR sequencing. Durable clinical benefit was defined as progression-free survival longer than 6 months, and TCR features were also tested against progression-free and overall survival. Whole exome sequencing and RNA sequencing of pretreatment tumors were performed alongside TCR sequencing in the same patients. Durable clinical benefit was achieved by nine patients but not by the remaining 20. Around 30 patients had pretreatment blood TCR-seq, some 25 had at least one posttreatment blood collection, and some 25 had tumor TCR-seq. Results the study describes overall, beyond this receptor: A pretreatment peripheral blood TCR clonality below the median was linked to improved progression-free and overall survival. Among patients with durable benefit, tumor-associated TCR clones showed greater expansion in peripheral blood 3 weeks after treatment started (n ≈ 22, p = 0.022). Because the sample size was small (n of about 29) and many exploratory analyses were performed, the results are intended to be hypothesis-generating.

Synthetic TCR analog templates were spiked into each PCR so that absolute template abundance could be estimated from read counts. TCRbeta CDR3 regions were amplified from genomic DNA with bias-controlled V and J gene primers using the immunoSEQ assay. Sequencing of rearranged TCRbeta segments was done at approximately 20X coverage. In the original analysis: Clustering was used to correct sequencing errors, and CDR3s were annotated against IMGT to assign V, D and J genes. Downstream analyses used only productive TCRbeta rearrangements, leaving out any out-of-frame or stop-codon sequences. Clonality was calculated as one minus the Shannon entropy normalized by the log of the number of unique productive sequences. Clones differing between time points or between blood and tumor were identified by Fisher's exact test with Benjamini-Hochberg correction at adjusted p below 0.01. The clones in this table, taken by TCRdb from immuneACCESS, are in-frame only. Not every clone is retained; where verified, under half of the shortfall comes from an unresolved V gene, and the cause of the rest is unknown. V and J calls and clone size are those listed in that table; D and trimming were worked out from the DNA. This sample gives 15,000 to 20,000 clones in total; around four fifths of them show up just once. Over 1.5% of the sample comes from the top ten.

What the time point label conveys for this sample: peripheral blood 6 weeks after treatment start. The cohort included roughly 29 patients with locally advanced or metastatic urothelial carcinoma who were treated at Memorial Sloan Kettering on a trial protocol. Peripheral blood mononuclear cells were collected pretreatment and during treatment, at between 1 and 8 total time points per patient. The Qiagen DNeasy Blood extraction kit was used to purify genomic DNA from total PBMCs and tumor samples. PBMCs were collected pretreatment and during treatment, and were isolated and stored as previously described. CDR1 and CDR2 (SGHTS, YDEGEE) derive from the germline V gene. The CDR3 runs 18 residues from the cysteine to the phenylalanine. Solely the CDR3 DNA is kept, with 54 bases framed from the first base. V lost 3 bases and J lost 3 bases, and the count of bases not matched to a germline gene is 10.

The rearrangement combines TRBV5-8 with TRBJ1-5, with 12 bases matching TRBD1. This TCR came from a man aged 45-60 years with urothelial cancer. The sample in question was PBMCs, obtained around atezolizumab (anti-PD-L1) treatment. The sequence in DNA is TGTGCCAGCAGCTCCCGGGACAGGGGGCGCGGTGACAATCAGCCCCAGCATTTT. Its protein product is CASSSRDRGRGDNQPQHF.